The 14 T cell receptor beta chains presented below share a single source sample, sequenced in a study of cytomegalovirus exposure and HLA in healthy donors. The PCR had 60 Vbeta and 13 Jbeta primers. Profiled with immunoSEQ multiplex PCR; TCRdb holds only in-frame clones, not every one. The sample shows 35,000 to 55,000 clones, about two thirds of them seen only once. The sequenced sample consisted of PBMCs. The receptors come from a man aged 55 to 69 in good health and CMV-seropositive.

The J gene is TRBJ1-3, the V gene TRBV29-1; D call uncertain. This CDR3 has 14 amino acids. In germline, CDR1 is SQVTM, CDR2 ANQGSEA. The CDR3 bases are TGCACCGACTGTGTTCCGGACTCTGGAAACACCATATATTTT. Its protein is CTDCVPDSGNTIYF.

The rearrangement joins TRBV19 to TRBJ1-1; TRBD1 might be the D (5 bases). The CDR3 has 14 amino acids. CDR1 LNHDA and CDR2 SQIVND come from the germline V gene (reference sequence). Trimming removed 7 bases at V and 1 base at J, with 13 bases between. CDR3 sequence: CASTPWGPNTEAFF. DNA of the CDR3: TGTGCCAGTACTCCCTGGGGCCCGAACACTGAAGCTTTCTTT.

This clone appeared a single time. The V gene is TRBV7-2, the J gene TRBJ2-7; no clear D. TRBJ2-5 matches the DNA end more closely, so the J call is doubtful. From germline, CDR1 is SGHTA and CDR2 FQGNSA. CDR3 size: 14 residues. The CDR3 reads CASSLTASRETQYF. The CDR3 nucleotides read TGTGCCAGCAGCTTAACGGCTAGTCGGGAGACCCAGTACTTC.

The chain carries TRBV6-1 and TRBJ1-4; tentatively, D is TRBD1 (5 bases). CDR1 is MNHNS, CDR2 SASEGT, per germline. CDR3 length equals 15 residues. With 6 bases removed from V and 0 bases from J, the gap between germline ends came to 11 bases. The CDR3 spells CASRRSGATNEKLFF. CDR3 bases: TGTGCCAGCAGGAGGTCGGGGGCAACTAATGAAAAACTGTTTTTT.

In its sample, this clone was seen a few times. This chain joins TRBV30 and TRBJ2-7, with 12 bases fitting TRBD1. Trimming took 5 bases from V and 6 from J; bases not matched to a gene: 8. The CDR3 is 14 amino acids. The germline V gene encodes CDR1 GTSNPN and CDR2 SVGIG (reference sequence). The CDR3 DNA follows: TGTGCCTGGCGGGGGACAGGGGGCTGGGTCGAGCAGTACTTC. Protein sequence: CAWRGTGGWVEQYF.

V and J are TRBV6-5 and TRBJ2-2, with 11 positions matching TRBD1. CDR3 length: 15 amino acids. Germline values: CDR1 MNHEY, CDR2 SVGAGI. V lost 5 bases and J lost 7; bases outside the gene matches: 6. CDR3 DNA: TGTGCCAGCAGTACGGACAGGGGGCAAGGCGGGGAGCTGTTTTTT. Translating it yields CASSTDRGQGGELFF.

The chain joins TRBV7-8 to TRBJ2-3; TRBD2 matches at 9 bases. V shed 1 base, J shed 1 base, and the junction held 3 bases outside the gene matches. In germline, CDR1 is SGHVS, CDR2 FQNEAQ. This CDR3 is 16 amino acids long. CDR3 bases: TGTGCCAGCAGCTTAGTTAGGACTAGCGGCACAGATACGCAGTATTTT. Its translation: CASSLVRTSGTDTQYF.

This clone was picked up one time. This CDR3 reads CASSLLQETQYF. The CDR3 coding sequence is TGTGCCAGCAGTTTACTCCAAGAGACCCAGTACTTC. V and J are TRBV28 and TRBJ2-5; the D is unclear. V lost 2 bases to trimming and J lost 1 base, with 2 bases between them. The length of the CDR3 is 12 residues. Germline CDR1 and CDR2: MDHEN and SYDVKM.

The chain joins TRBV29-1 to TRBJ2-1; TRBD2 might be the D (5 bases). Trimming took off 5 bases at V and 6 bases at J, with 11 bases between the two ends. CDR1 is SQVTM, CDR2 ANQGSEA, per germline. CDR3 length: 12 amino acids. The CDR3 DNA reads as TGCAGCGTTTTATCTAGCCGCAATGAGCAGTTCTTC. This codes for CSVLSSRNEQFF.

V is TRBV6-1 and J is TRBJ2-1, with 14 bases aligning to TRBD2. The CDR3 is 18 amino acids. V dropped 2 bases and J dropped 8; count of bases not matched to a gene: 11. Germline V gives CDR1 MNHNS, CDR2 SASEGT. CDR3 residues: CASSEPFRTSGRNYEQFF. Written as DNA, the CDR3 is TGTGCCAGCAGTGAACCTTTTAGGACTAGCGGGAGGAACTATGAGCAGTTCTTC.

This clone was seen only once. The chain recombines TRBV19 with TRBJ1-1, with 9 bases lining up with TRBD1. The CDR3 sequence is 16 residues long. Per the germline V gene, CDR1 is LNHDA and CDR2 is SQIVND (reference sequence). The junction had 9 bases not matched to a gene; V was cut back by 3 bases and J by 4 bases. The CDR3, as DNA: TGTGCCAGTAGTATCCCTTCCGGGACAGGGACCACTGAAGCTTTCTTT. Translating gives CASSIPSGTGTTEAFF.

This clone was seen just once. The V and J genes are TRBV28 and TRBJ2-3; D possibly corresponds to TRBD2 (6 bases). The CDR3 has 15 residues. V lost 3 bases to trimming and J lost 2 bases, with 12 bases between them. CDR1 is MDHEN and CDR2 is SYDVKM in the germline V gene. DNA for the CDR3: TGTGCCAGCAGTTTCGGGACGGGGGACACAGATACGCAGTATTTT. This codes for CASSFGTGDTDTQYF.

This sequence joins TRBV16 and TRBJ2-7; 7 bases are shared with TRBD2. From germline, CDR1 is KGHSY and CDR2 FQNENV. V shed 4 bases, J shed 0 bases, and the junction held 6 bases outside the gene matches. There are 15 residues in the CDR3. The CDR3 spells CASSPREGPSYEQYF. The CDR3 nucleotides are TGTGCCAGCAGCCCCAGGGAGGGCCCCTCCTACGAGCAGTACTTC.

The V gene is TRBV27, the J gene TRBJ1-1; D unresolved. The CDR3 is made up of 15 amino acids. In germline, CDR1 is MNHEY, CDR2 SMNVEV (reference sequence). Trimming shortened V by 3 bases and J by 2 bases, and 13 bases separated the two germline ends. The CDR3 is CASSFAGGLNTEAFF. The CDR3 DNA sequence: TGTGCCAGCAGTTTTGCGGGAGGGTTAAACACTGAAGCTTTCTTT.